These T cell receptor beta chains were read from a single sample in a study of cytomegalovirus exposure and HLA in healthy donors. Some clones are missing from TCRdb's copy, which holds only in-frame ones; the method was immunoSEQ multiplex PCR. The sample contains 95,000 to 150,000 clones, less than 20% of which appear only once. Input material: PBMCs. The receptors were sampled from a young woman in good health and CMV-seronegative. Each CDR3 is given with its conserved first and last residue. Fields, in order: D gene, CDR3 length, V gene, clone size, J gene, CDR3 DNA, CDR3 protein. The D gene is left open where the match is weak. Expanded clones get a size class; other rows say once, few or many, or leave the size out.

NA	15	TRBV6-1	NA	TRBJ1-5	TGTGCCAGCAGTGAAGGCTCTCAGGGCAATCAGCCCCAGCATTTT	CASSEGSQGNQPQHF
TRBD2	14	TRBV29-1	few	TRBJ2-1	TGCAGCGTTGGTCTAGCGGGAATATACAATGAGCAGTTCTTC	CSVGLAGIYNEQFF
TRBD2	16	TRBV10-1	few	TRBJ2-1	TGCGCCAGCAGTGAGGGACGGCGGGAGTTACACAATGAGCAGTTCTTC	CASSEGRRELHNEQFF
TRBD1	14	TRBV5-1	few	TRBJ2-1	TGCGCCAGCAGCGCCGGGACAGGGTACAATGAGCAGTTCTTC	CASSAGTGYNEQFF
TRBD2	15	TRBV13	NA	TRBJ2-7	TGTGCCAGCAGCTTGGGGGCGGGAGGGAGATACGAGCAGTACTTC	CASSLGAGGRYEQYF
NA	15	TRBV30	few	TRBJ1-3	TGTGCCTGGAGTGTACCCAGTCGTTCTGGAAACACCATATATTTT	CAWSVPSRSGNTIYF
TRBD1	15	TRBV5-4	NA	TRBJ1-1	TGTGCCAGCAGCTTGGGCCGGGACAGCAACACTGAAGCTTTCTTT	CASSLGRDSNTEAFF
NA	12	TRBV29-1	few	TRBJ2-7	TGCAGCGTTGTAGGTCAGGGCTACGAGCAGTACTTC	CSVVGQGYEQYF
TRBD2	15	TRBV6-6	few	TRBJ2-1	TGTGCCAGCAGGGGAGGGCAGGGCACCTACAATGAGCAGTTCTTC	CASRGGQGTYNEQFF
TRBD2	16	TRBV6-4	NA	TRBJ2-1	TGTGCCAGCAGTGCCACCGGGACTAGCGCCCACAATGAGCAGTTCTTC	CASSATGTSAHNEQFF
NA	13	TRBV5-6	NA	TRBJ1-5	TGTGCCAGCTCCGTAGGGGGTTCGGGACCCCAGCATTTT	CASSVGGSGPQHF
NA	13	TRBV29-1	few	TRBJ1-2	TGCAGCGTTGAAGAGGGGGGTATGAAGGGCTACACCTTC	CSVEEGGMKGYTF
NA	13	TRBV18	NA	TRBJ1-1	TGTGCCAGCTCACCAAACAGAAACACTGAAGCTTTCTTT	CASSPNRNTEAFF
TRBD1	14	TRBV4-3	few	TRBJ1-5	TGCGCCAGCAGCCGTACAGGGGGCAATCAGCCCCAGCATTTT	CASSRTGGNQPQHF
NA	13	TRBV5-1	few	TRBJ1-1	TGCGCCAGCCGGGATGGTATGAACACTGAAGCTTTCTTT	CASRDGMNTEAFF
NA	14	TRBV2	few	TRBJ1-1	TGTGCCAGCAGTCCTTTTGACAGCAACACTGAAGCTTTCTTT	CASSPFDSNTEAFF
TRBD2	14	TRBV7-6	few	TRBJ2-7	TGTGCCAGCAGCCGGCGGGGGGGGAACTACGAGCAGTACTTC	CASSRRGGNYEQYF
NA	14	TRBV27	NA	TRBJ1-1	TGTGCCAGCAGTCCGACAGCGAAGAGGACTGAAGCTTTCTTT	CASSPTAKRTEAFF
NA	15	TRBV28	few	TRBJ2-3	TGTGCCAGCAGTTTGAGGCGGACTGCCCGGGATACGCAGTATTTT	CASSLRRTARDTQYF
NA	11	TRBV5-1	few	TRBJ1-1	TGCGCCAGCAGCTTGGGAGGTGAAGCTTTCTTT	CASSLGGEAFF
TRBD1	17	TRBV28	NA	TRBJ2-2	TGTGCCAGCAGCCACATCTCGGGACAGGGGCCTTCTGAAAGGCTGTTTTTT	CASSHISGQGPSERLFF
TRBD2	17	TRBV2	NA	TRBJ2-3	TGTGCCTCCTGGGGGGCGGGAGGCACAAGGCGGATAGATACGCAGTATTTT	CASWGAGGTRRIDTQYF
NA	15	TRBV6-5	few	TRBJ1-2	TGTGCCAGCACCACCAACGCGGGCCTTGGCTATGGCTACACCTTC	CASTTNAGLGYGYTF
NA	13	TRBV6-5	NA	TRBJ1-3	TGTGCCAGCAGCTTGGGCCAAGGAAACACCATATATTTT	CASSLGQGNTIYF
TRBD1	13	TRBV6-5	few	TRBJ1-2	TGTGCCAGCAGTTACCTCATGGACAGGGAACTTGTATTC	CASSYLMDRELVF
TRBD2	17	TRBV13	NA	TRBJ2-7	TGTGCCAGCAGCCCCCTCCTAGCGGGACTCAACTCCTACGAGCAGTACTTC	CASSPLLAGLNSYEQYF
NA	14	TRBV28	once	TRBJ1-3	TGTGCCAGCACTATCGGGGATACTGGAAACACCATATATTTT	CASTIGDTGNTIYF